The text below deals with one TCR beta chain. CDR3 length equals 13 residues. Deletions cut 3 bases from V and 7 bases from J, with 12 bases between. Germline assignment: CDR1 KGHSH and CDR2 LQKENI. Assignment of participants to cohorts was predicated upon participant-reported clinical history. All recovered Cohort 3 donors got two negative PCRs, got clearance, or saw symptom resolution. The entry originates in a study of blood T cell repertoires in COVID-19. The wider study: Italy, Spain and the United States were the sources of the convalescent and acute COVID-19 samples. Nucleic acid was either cDNA or gDNA, and it came from T cells, B-cell-depleted T cells, or PBMCs.

The table came from immunoSEQ multiplex PCR; TCRdb's copy has only in-frame clones and leaves some out. The table has 450,000 or so clones, roughly 87% seen once. This chain uses TRBV18 with TRBJ1-1; D is ambiguous. Specimen: PBMCs or T cells enriched from blood (not recorded which). This TCR was sampled from a man aged 18 to 30 who had recovered from COVID-19. The CDR3 region is CASSPNLLLEAFF. The CDR3 nucleotides read TGTGCCAGCTCACCGAACCTATTACTTGAAGCTTTCTTT.